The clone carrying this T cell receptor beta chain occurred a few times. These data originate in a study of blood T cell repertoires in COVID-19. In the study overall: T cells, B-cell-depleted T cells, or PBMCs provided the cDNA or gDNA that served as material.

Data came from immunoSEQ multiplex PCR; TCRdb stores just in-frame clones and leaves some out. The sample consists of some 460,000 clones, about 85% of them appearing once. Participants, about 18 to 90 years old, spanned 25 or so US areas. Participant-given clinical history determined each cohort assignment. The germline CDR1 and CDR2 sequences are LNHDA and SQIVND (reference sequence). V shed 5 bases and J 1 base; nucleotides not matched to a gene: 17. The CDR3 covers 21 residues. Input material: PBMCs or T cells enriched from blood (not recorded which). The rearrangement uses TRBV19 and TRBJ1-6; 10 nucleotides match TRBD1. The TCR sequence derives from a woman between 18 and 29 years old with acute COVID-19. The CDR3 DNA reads TGTGCCAGTAGTTCGGGACAGGGGAAGTTGTTGGCGAGGTCCTATAATTCACCCCTCCACTTT. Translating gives CASSSGQGKLLARSYNSPLHF.